These T cell receptor beta chains were read from a single sample in a study of blood T cell repertoires in COVID-19. The table came from immunoSEQ multiplex PCR; TCRdb's copy has only in-frame clones and leaves some out. The sample includes tens of thousands of clones, about 80% of them seen just once. Sequenced: peripheral blood. These receptors were obtained from a man aged 50 to 60 with active or convalescent COVID-19. Both conserved end residues are part of each CDR3. Each record gives: J gene, V gene, D gene, clone size, CDR3 protein, CDR3 DNA. A D gene is named only where the DNA matches it firmly. A clone size is listed for some rows: how often the clone was seen (once, few, many), or a class if it is expanded.

>TRBJ1-4|TRBV6-5|TRBD1|NA
CASSYAYRGMGEKLFF
TGTGCCAGCAGTTACGCCTACAGGGGGATGGGTGAAAAACTGTTTTTT
>TRBJ1-6|TRBV7-3|TRBD1|NA
CASSLQGTGSPLHF
TGTGCCAGCAGCCTACAGGGGACAGGTTCACCCCTCCACTTT
>TRBJ1-5|TRBV18|NA|NA
CASSPSMARQTAPLHF
TGTGCCAGCTCACCCAGTATGGCCCGCCAGACAGCCCCGTTGCATTTT
>TRBJ1-5|TRBV19|NA|NA
CASSIQGGNQPQHF
TGTGCCAGTAGTATACAAGGGGGCAATCAGCCCCAGCATTTT
>TRBJ2-1|TRBV7-3|TRBD2|once
CASSPMGGAYNEQFF
TGTGCCAGCAGCCCGATGGGGGGGGCCTACAATGAGCAGTTCTTC
>TRBJ2-2|TRBV13|NA|NA
CASSTGTFRELFF
TGTGCCAGCAGCACCGGGACTTTCCGGGAGCTGTTTTTT
>TRBJ1-1|TRBV5-1|TRBD1|NA
CASRKGQGAPEAFF
TGCGCCAGCAGAAAAGGACAGGGGGCCCCTGAAGCTTTCTTT
>TRBJ2-1|TRBV21-1|NA|NA
CASSKLGAGLSYYNEQFF
TGTGCCAGCAGCAAACTGGGGGCAGGGCTCTCCTACTACAATGAGCAGTTCTTC
>TRBJ2-7|TRBV3-1/TRBV3-2|NA|NA
CASSQETQTGSYEQYF
TGTGCCAGCAGCCAAGAAACCCAAACCGGTTCCTACGAGCAGTACTTC
>TRBJ1-1|TRBV6-5|NA|few
CASSFDRTEGAEAFF
TGTGCCAGCAGTTTCGACAGAACGGAGGGCGCTGAAGCTTTCTTT
>TRBJ2-1|TRBV9|NA|NA
CASGGEYNEQFF
TGTGCCAGCGGAGGGGAGTACAATGAGCAGTTCTTC
>TRBJ1-2|TRBV7-2|TRBD1|once
CASSSETGNYGYTF
TGTGCCAGCAGCTCGGAGACAGGGAACTATGGCTACACCTTC
>TRBJ2-3|TRBV6-2/TRBV6-3|NA|NA
CASSYLRTDTQYF
TGTGCCAGCAGTTACTTGAGGACAGATACGCAGTATTTT
>TRBJ2-7|TRBV4-1|TRBD1|NA
CASSPGTGLYEQYF
TGCGCCAGCAGCCCCGGGACAGGGCTCTACGAGCAGTACTTC
>TRBJ1-2|TRBV4-3|NA|NA
CASSQDKNVAGYTF
TGCGCCAGCAGCCAAGATAAGAACGTCGCGGGCTACACCTTC
>TRBJ2-1|TRBV7-2|NA|NA
CASSLSTVYNEQFF
TGTGCCAGCAGCTTATCCACAGTGTACAATGAGCAGTTCTTC
>TRBJ2-3|TRBV5-1|TRBD1|NA
CARKGTETTDTQYF
TGCGCCAGGAAAGGGACAGAGACCACAGATACGCAGTATTTT
>TRBJ1-1|TRBV7-9|NA|few
CASSLGGRGTEAFF
TGTGCCAGCAGCTTAGGGGGCAGGGGCACTGAAGCTTTCTTT
>TRBJ2-3|TRBV19|TRBD2|NA
CASSTRTSRDTQYF
TGTGCCAGTAGTACCCGGACTAGCCGAGATACGCAGTATTTT
>TRBJ2-1|TRBV6-6|NA|few
CASSYGVSTGNEQFF
TGTGCCAGCAGTTACGGGGTCTCTACGGGGAATGAGCAGTTCTTC
>TRBJ2-2|TRBV29-1|TRBD1|few
CSAKGQGGDTGELFF
TGCAGCGCTAAGGGACAGGGAGGGGACACCGGGGAGCTGTTTTTT
>TRBJ2-5|TRBV27|TRBD2|NA
CASSPLAGSETQYF
TGTGCCAGCAGTCCCCTAGCGGGGAGCGAGACCCAGTACTTC
>TRBJ2-5|TRBV5-8|TRBD2|NA
CASSFSGTTLQETQYF
TGTGCCAGCAGCTTTTCCGGGACTACCCTCCAAGAGACCCAGTACTTC
>TRBJ1-5|TRBV19|TRBD1|NA
CASSGQGGQPQHF
TGTGCCAGTAGTGGACAGGGCGGACAGCCCCAGCATTTT
>TRBJ2-3|TRBV10-3|TRBD1|NA
CAINLGQGEDTQYF
TGTGCCATCAACTTGGGACAGGGAGAAGATACGCAGTATTTT
>TRBJ2-6|TRBV13|NA|once
CASSLASHPGSSGANVLTF
TGTGCCAGCAGCTTGGCGTCACATCCTGGGAGCTCTGGGGCCAACGTCCTGACTTTC
>TRBJ1-1|TRBV30|TRBD1|NA
CAWRDRGDTEAFF
TGTGCCTGGAGGGACAGGGGGGACACTGAAGCTTTCTTT
>TRBJ2-7|TRBV9|NA|NA
CASSVAGAYEQYF
TGTGCCAGCAGCGTAGCCGGGGCCTACGAGCAGTACTTC
>TRBJ2-3|TRBV18|TRBD1|NA
CASSPPVRGHGDTQYF
TGTGCCAGCTCACCACCGGTCAGGGGGCATGGAGATACGCAGTATTTT
>TRBJ1-2|TRBV19|TRBD1|NA
CASKGPSTGSEGYGYTF
TGTGCCAGTAAGGGGCCGTCGACAGGGTCCGAGGGTTATGGCTACACCTTC
>TRBJ2-3|TRBV15|TRBD2|NA
CATSREMGGGTDTQYF
TGTGCCACCAGCAGAGAAATGGGGGGGGGCACAGATACGCAGTATTTT
>TRBJ1-1|TRBV12-3/TRBV12-4|NA|NA
CASRSGTNTEAFF
TGTGCCAGCAGGTCCGGGACAAACACTGAAGCTTTCTTT
>TRBJ2-2|TRBV24-1|NA|once
CATSVGGQDTGELFF
TGTGCCACCAGTGTGGGGGGTCAGGACACCGGGGAGCTGTTTTTT
>TRBJ1-1|TRBV18|NA|NA
CASSGAYDTEAFF
TGTGCCAGCTCAGGGGCTTATGACACTGAAGCTTTCTTT
>TRBJ2-1|TRBV2|TRBD2|NA
CASRYTSGEQFF
TGTGCCAGCAGGTACACTAGCGGTGAGCAGTTCTTC
>TRBJ1-1|TRBV5-5|TRBD1|few
CASSFTTGESTEAFF
TGTGCCAGCAGCTTCACTACAGGGGAGAGCACTGAAGCTTTCTTT
>TRBJ1-2|TRBV20-1|NA|NA
CSASDQGSFGYTF
TGCAGTGCTAGTGACCAGGGGTCGTTCGGCTACACCTTC
>TRBJ2-7|TRBV19|TRBD1|NA
CASRPGQGDDEQYF
TGTGCCAGCCGCCCGGGACAGGGCGACGACGAGCAGTACTTC
>TRBJ2-4|TRBV3-1/TRBV3-2|TRBD1|NA
CASSLETGGAKNIQYF
TGTGCCAGCAGCCTTGAGACAGGGGGAGCCAAAAACATTCAGTACTTC
>TRBJ2-1|TRBV6-1|NA|NA
CASSDSIPPEQFF
TGTGCCAGCAGTGATAGCATCCCCCCCGAGCAGTTCTTC
>TRBJ2-7|TRBV6-5|TRBD2|NA
CASSYERPSGADKQYF
TGTGCCAGCAGTTACGAGCGCCCAAGCGGGGCTGATAAGCAGTACTTC
>TRBJ1-3|TRBV28|TRBD1|NA
CASSPGTGSGNTIYF
TGTGCCAGCAGTCCCGGGACAGGGTCTGGAAACACCATATATTTT
>TRBJ2-2|TRBV7-9|NA|NA
CASSSRRGNTGELFF
TGTGCCAGCAGTTCCCGCCGGGGGAACACCGGGGAGCTGTTTTTT
>TRBJ2-3|TRBV2|TRBD2|NA
CASKSLAGEVTDTQYF
TGTGCCAGCAAGTCACTAGCGGGGGAGGTCACAGATACGCAGTATTTT
>TRBJ1-6|TRBV19|NA|NA
CASKGRQRNSPLHF
TGTGCCAGTAAAGGCAGGCAGCGGAATTCACCCCTCCACTTT
>TRBJ2-5|TRBV7-7|TRBD1|NA
CASSPPRQGSETQYF
TGTGCTAGCAGCCCCCCCCGACAGGGTTCAGAGACCCAGTACTTC